These 10 T cell receptor beta chains originate from one sample sequenced in a study of OX40 agonist ivuxolimab in advanced cancers. Assay: immunoSEQ multiplex PCR; the TCRdb copy retains only in-frame clones and omits some. Here the sample spans roughly 66,000 clones, 80% being singletons. The sample was CD4+ or CD8+ T cells sorted from blood, taken in a trial of the OX40 agonist ivuxolimab. Receptors originate from an adult with an advanced solid tumor such as melanoma, head and neck, liver or kidney cancer.

V and J are TRBV19 and TRBJ1-6, with D perhaps TRBD1 (6 bases). V was clipped by 7 bases and J by 9 bases, with 19 bases between them. The CDR3 extends over 15 amino acids. The germline V gene has CDR1 LNHDA and CDR2 SQIVND (reference sequence). The CDR3 DNA reads as TGTGCCAGTAACCCGAGGGGGGGGGTGAGTTCACCCCTCCACTTT. Amino acid sequence: CASNPRGGVSSPLHF.

In its sample, this clone was seen a few times. This chain uses TRBV7-9 with TRBJ1-4, with D possibly TRBD1 on 6 matching bases. Trimming stripped 1 base from V and 5 bases from J, with 8 bases between. From germline, CDR1 is SEHNR and CDR2 FQNEAQ (reference sequence). The length of the CDR3 is 14 residues. CDR3 region: CASSLDRENEKLFF. DNA for the CDR3: TGTGCCAGCAGCTTAGACAGGGAAAATGAAAAACTGTTTTTT.

This chain joins TRBV27 and TRBJ1-2, with D tentatively TRBD1 (5 bases). This CDR3 has 16 residues. Germline lookup yields CDR1 MNHEY and CDR2 SMNVEV (reference sequence). V shed 4 bases and J shed 6 bases, with 21 bases lying between them. The CDR3 DNA follows: TGTGCCAGCAGTTGGAGTTTATTAGGGGCTTGGGATGGCTACACCTTC. It encodes CASSWSLLGAWDGYTF.

The rearrangement links TRBV30 to TRBJ2-5; D remains unclear. The V end lost 2 bases, the J end lost 1 base, and 2 bases lay between the germline ends. CDR1 and CDR2 from the germline V gene are GTSNPN and SVGIG (reference sequence). The CDR3 length is 11 residues. The CDR3 here is CAWSSQETQYF. For the CDR3, the DNA is TGTGCCTGGAGTAGCCAAGAGACCCAGTACTTC.

The rearrangement joins TRBV27 to TRBJ2-5, with D unresolved. The CDR3 is made up of 17 amino acids. Germline assignment: CDR1 MNHEY and CDR2 SMNVEV (reference sequence). V was clipped by 1 base and J by 2 bases, with 17 bases between them. The CDR3 region is CASSLLPPWLLQETQYF. The CDR3, as DNA: TGTGCCAGCAGTTTATTACCCCCTTGGTTACTACAAGAGACCCAGTACTTC.

The chain is built from TRBV10-1 and TRBJ2-2, with 9 nucleotides matching TRBD1. This CDR3 is 14 amino acids long. The ends lost 4 bases at V and 5 bases at J; junction bases unmatched: 2. CDR1 is WNHNN, CDR2 SYGVQD, per germline (reference sequence). The CDR3 nucleotides are TGCGCCAGCAGTGGACAGGGGGTAACCGGGGAGCTGTTTTTT. Translated: CASSGQGVTGELFF.

The V and J genes are TRBV7-2 and TRBJ1-2; D possibly corresponds to TRBD1 (5 bases). V was shortened by 5 bases and J by 12 bases, with 16 bases between the two germline ends. This CDR3 has 12 residues. In germline, CDR1 is SGHTA, CDR2 FQGNSA. The CDR3 bases are TGTGCCAGCAGCAATCGGGGAGGGACGCACACCTTC. Residues: CASSNRGGTHTF.

The chain is built from TRBV7-6 and TRBJ2-7; the match to TRBD2 covers 8 bases. V shed 5 bases, J shed 9 bases, and the junction held 3 bases outside the gene matches. CDR1 SGHVS and CDR2 FNYEAQ come from the germline V gene. The CDR3 consists of 11 residues. The DNA for the CDR3 is TGTGCCAGCAGCCCCGGGGGGGGGCAGTACTTC. Its protein is CASSPGGGQYF.

The chain carries TRBV27 and TRBJ2-2, with a weak D call TRBD1 (5 bases). The germline V gene has CDR1 MNHEY and CDR2 SMNVEV (reference sequence). The CDR3 totals 13 residues. V was trimmed by 9 bases and J by 6 bases, leaving 14 bases between them. The CDR3 bases are TGTGCCAGTAAGCTTCAGGGCGCCGGGGAGCTGTTTTTT. As protein: CASKLQGAGELFF.

This rearrangement joins TRBV6-6 to TRBJ1-5, with TRBD1 identical over 7 bases. Unmatched junction bases numbered 7, after V lost 3 bases and J lost 2 bases. Germline CDR1 reads MNHNY; CDR2 reads SVGAGI (reference sequence). CDR3 length: 16 amino acids. In DNA form, the CDR3 reads TGTGCCAGCAGTTATGGGCCCGACAGGGGCAATCAGCCCCAGCATTTT. Protein sequence: CASSYGPDRGNQPQHF.